These 18 T cell receptor beta chains originate from one sample sequenced in a study of T cell repertoires in cytomegalovirus infection. TCRdb redid the calling of the reads with MiXCR, one entry per CDR3 protein. The table shows around 550,000 distinct CDR3 sequences, with around 27% occurring only once. The sequencing input was PBMCs. These receptors all come from a human donor in good health (CMV status not recorded). Some clones in this sample may be carry-over from other donors' samples.

This clonotype was counted between two and nine times. This rearrangement joins TRBV10-3 to TRBJ2-7; a possible D gene is TRBD1 (6 bases). The CDR3 consists of 19 residues. Trimming pared 8 bases from V and 0 bases from J, leaving 29 bases between. The germline V gene encodes CDR1 ENHRY and CDR2 SYGVKD. For the CDR3, the DNA is TGTGCCATCCGCTACTTCTACAGGGAACGCGGACGTAGCTCCTACGAGCAGTACGTC. It specifies CAIRYFYRERGRSSYEQYV.

The chain couples TRBV12-3 or TRBV12-4 to TRBJ2-2; D could derive from TRBD1 or TRBD2 (5 bases each). The CDR3 has 14 amino acids. The germline V and J ends were trimmed by 7 bases and 8 bases, with 17 bases remaining between them. Here the CDR3 reads CASKVGVEGGELFF. The CDR3 region has the DNA TGTGCCAGCAAGGTCGGGGTTGAGGGGGGGGAGCTGTTTTTT.

This clonotype was seen a few times. The J gene is TRBJ2-3, the V gene TRBV11-2; D remains unclear. Trimming took off 1 base at V and 5 bases at J, with 13 bases between the two ends. Germline CDR1 is SGHAT and CDR2 is FQNNGV. This CDR3 is 15 amino acids long. CDR3 loop: CASSLVRPWGDTQYF. The CDR3 DNA reads as TGTGCCAGCAGCTTAGTTAGGCCATGGGGAGATACGCAGTATTTT.

The sample holds a few counts of this clonotype. This chain connects TRBV7-2 to TRBJ2-3; 9 bases agree with TRBD2. The CDR3 is 16 residues long. Trimming at V came to 3 bases and at J to 3 bases, leaving 7 bases not matched to a gene. Per the germline V gene, CDR1 is SGHTA and CDR2 is FQGNSA. CDR3 DNA sequence: TGTGCCAGCAGCTTGGTGAGCGGGAGGAGAACAGATACGCAGTATTTT. It encodes CASSLVSGRRTDTQYF.

This chain joins TRBV12-3 or TRBV12-4 and TRBJ2-1; 13 nucleotides agree with TRBD2. CDR3 length equals 17 residues. V trimming: 3 bases; J trimming: 2 bases; junction bases outside the gene matches: 4. This chain's CDR3 is CASSFTSGGGAYNEQFF. The CDR3 DNA sequence: TGTGCCAGCAGTTTTACTAGCGGGGGGGGGGCCTACAATGAGCAGTTCTTC.

The chain has TRBV28 and TRBJ2-5; a weak D match, TRBD1 (5 bases). Germline assignment: CDR1 MDHEN and CDR2 SYDVKM. The length of the CDR3 is 16 residues. V lost 6 bases to trimming and J lost 2 bases, with 19 bases between them. CDR3 sequence (DNA): TGTGCCAGCAGCCCCCGGACAAATGCCCCTCAAGAGACCCAGTACTTC. The encoded protein is CASSPRTNAPQETQYF.

This chain connects TRBV7-9 to TRBJ2-7, with D hard to call. This CDR3 has 12 residues. Trimming removed 5 bases at V and 7 bases at J, with 12 bases between. Germline CDR1 is SEHNR and CDR2 is FQNEAQ (reference sequence). DNA for the CDR3: TGTGCCAGCAGCCTACCTATGGGGGAGCAGTACTTC. Protein product: CASSLPMGEQYF.

V is TRBV4-2 and J is TRBJ2-7, with TRBD1 matching over 10 bases. CDR3 size: 13 residues. The germline CDR1 and CDR2 sequences are LGHNA and YNFKEQ. With V trimmed by 3 bases and J by 6 bases, 2 bases remained unmatched. The CDR3 sequence: CASSHGTGVEQYF. CDR3 nucleotide sequence: TGTGCCAGCAGCCATGGGACAGGGGTCGAGCAGTACTTC.

The chain employs TRBV28 and TRBJ2-7; the match to TRBD2 covers 11 bases. Per the germline V gene, CDR1 is MDHEN and CDR2 is SYDVKM. CDR3 length equals 17 residues. The V gene end was trimmed by 6 bases and the J gene end by 0 bases; junction bases not matched to a gene: 10. The CDR3 region has the DNA TGTGCCAGCAGCGTCCTGACTAGCGGGATGTACTCCTACGAGCAGTACTTC. As protein: CASSVLTSGMYSYEQYF.

On this clonotype: The germline gene is not matched at one end of the junction; a read error may be the cause. The V and J genes are TRBV24-1 and TRBJ2-3; no clear D gene. The CDR3 extends over 12 amino acids. Germline V gene data show CDR1 as KGHDR and CDR2 as SFDVKD. Here the CDR3 reads CATSAVWDTQYF. The CDR3 region has the DNA TGTGCCACAAGTGCGGTCTGGGATACGCAGTATTTT.

This sequence joins TRBV7-3 and TRBJ2-1; the match to TRBD2 covers 7 bases. CDR3 length equals 15 residues. Per the germline V gene, CDR1 is SGHTA and CDR2 is FQGTGA. Trimming cost V 5 bases and J 4 bases; bases outside gene matches: 8. Here the CDR3 reads CASSPTSAAYNEQFF. CDR3 DNA: TGTGCCAGCAGCCCTACTAGCGCCGCTTACAATGAGCAGTTCTTC.

This chain joins TRBV6-2 or TRBV6-3 and TRBJ2-3; TRBD2 matches at 15 bases. The CDR3 loop spans 19 amino acids. The V gene's germline CDR1 is MNHEY and CDR2 SVGEGT. The V gene end was trimmed by 2 bases and the J gene end by 8 bases; junction bases not matched to a gene: 14. DNA of the CDR3: TGTGCCAGCAGTTACCCTGGACTAGCGGGAGGGCCTGAGTTGCGTACGCAGTATTTT. Translation: CASSYPGLAGGPELRTQYF.

The chain couples TRBV30 to TRBJ2-2; D unresolved. The CDR3 spans 15 residues. The V end was cut by 0 bases, the J end by 2 bases, with 10 bases between. Germline V gene data show CDR1 as GTSNPN and CDR2 as SVGIG (reference sequence). CDR3 sequence: CAWSVRTLNTGELFF. As DNA, the CDR3 is TGTGCCTGGAGTGTAAGAACTCTTAACACCGGGGAGCTGTTTTTT.

This clonotype showed up many times. CDR3 region: CASSYLTGAGEAFF. CDR3 nucleotides: TGTGCCAGCAGTTACCTTACAGGGGCCGGTGAAGCTTTCTTT. V gene TRBV6-5 combines with J gene TRBJ1-1; TRBD1 matches 7 bases. The germline V gene encodes CDR1 MNHEY and CDR2 SVGAGI. The CDR3 length is 14 residues. Trimming removed 2 bases from V and 7 bases from J; junction bases left unmatched: 7.

The chain joins TRBV6-6 to TRBJ2-7, with TRBD2 identical over 11 bases. The CDR3 length is 16 residues. Germline V gives CDR1 MNHNY, CDR2 SVGAGI (reference sequence). Trimming cost V 0 bases and J 4 bases; bases outside gene matches: 5. CDR3 DNA: TGTGCCAGCAGTTACTCGAGTACTAGCGGGGGTTACGAGCAGTACTTC. It specifies CASSYSSTSGGYEQYF.

This clonotype was seen many times. The chain is built from TRBV7-8 and TRBJ2-3; 7 bases agree with TRBD2. V trimming: 5 bases; J trimming: 2 bases; junction bases outside the gene matches: 10. Germline CDR1 SGHVS, CDR2 FQNEAQ. The CDR3 spans 16 residues. Here the CDR3 DNA reads TGTGCCAGCAGCGATAGTAGGGGAGGGGACACAGATACGCAGTATTTT. Residues: CASSDSRGGDTDTQYF.

This clonotype has a handful of counts. The chain is built from TRBV18 and TRBJ2-2, with TRBD2 matching 10 bases. The CDR3 covers 17 residues. CDR1 KGHSH and CDR2 LQKENI come from the germline V gene. V lost 2 bases and J lost 5; bases outside the gene matches: 8. The CDR3 reads CASSPDRTSGPTGELFF. The CDR3 nucleotides are TGTGCCAGCTCACCAGATCGGACTAGCGGACCTACCGGGGAGCTGTTTTTT.

In DNA form, the CDR3 reads TGTGCCAGCAGCTCAGGGTCTCCTTTGAACACTGAAGCTTTCTTT. Protein: CASSSGSPLNTEAFF. J is TRBJ1-1 and V is TRBV5-4; TRBD1 might be the D (5 bases). The germline gives CDR1 SGHNT, CDR2 YYREEE (reference sequence). Trimming removed 3 bases at V and 0 bases at J, with 12 bases between. CDR3 length: 15 residues.